Presented here are 7 T cell receptor beta chains from one specimen sequenced in a study of blood T cell repertoires in COVID-19. Clones were read by immunoSEQ multiplex PCR, and TCRdb kept only the in-frame ones, dropping some. The table records about 45,000 clones, about 83% of them present only once. Material: peripheral blood. The source is an elderly man in a cohort sampled during active COVID-19.

J is TRBJ2-7 and V is TRBV5-1; TRBD1 agrees at 8 bases. The junction had 6 bases not matched to a gene; V was cut back by 5 bases and J by 2 bases. CDR3 length equals 14 residues. Looked up from germline, CDR1 is SGHRS and CDR2 is YFSETQ. The CDR3 nucleotides read TGCGCCAGCAGGGAGACAGGGGTGACCTACGAGCAGTACTTC. This gives the protein CASRETGVTYEQYF.

This clone was recorded once. At one end, the junction sequence differs from germline, possibly due to a read error. The chain uses TRBV5-4 and TRBJ2-7; 11 bases align to TRBD2. Germline CDR1 is SGHNT and CDR2 is YYREEE (reference sequence). This CDR3 comprises 12 residues. CDR3 in DNA: TGTGCCAGCAGCTTGGCGGGACTAGCGGTAAACTTC. It yields the protein CASSLAGLAVNF.

The chain employs TRBV9 and TRBJ2-3; no clear D gene. The length of the CDR3 is 14 residues. Germline CDR1 and CDR2: SGDLS and YYNGEE. With 3 bases removed from V and 4 bases from J, the gap between germline ends came to 12 bases. DNA for the CDR3: TGTGCCAGCAGCGGACATATCCCAGCAGATACGCAGTATTTT. Protein product: CASSGHIPADTQYF.

The chain links TRBV19 to TRBJ2-7; D possibly corresponds to TRBD2 (5 bases). The CDR3 is 14 residues long. Trimming removed 5 bases from V and 5 bases from J, with 16 bases in between. The germline V gene encodes CDR1 LNHDA and CDR2 SQIVND (reference sequence). The CDR3 region has the DNA TGTGCCAGTAGTCTCCGGACTGGATGGAACGAGCAGTACTTC. Protein sequence: CASSLRTGWNEQYF.

V and J are TRBV12-3 or TRBV12-4 and TRBJ2-5; D is possibly TRBD1 (5 bases). The ends were cut back, 5 bases at V and 7 bases at J, with 14 bases in the middle. CDR3 length: 13 amino acids. The CDR3 coding sequence is TGTGCCAGCAGTCCCCTCCCCACAGGGACCCAGTACTTC. Translating it yields CASSPLPTGTQYF.

This clone was observed a handful of times. The gene calls are TRBV10-2 and TRBJ2-7, with 7 bases fitting TRBD1. This CDR3 spans 14 amino acids. Germline CDR1 reads WSHSY; CDR2 reads SAAADI. Trimming took 6 bases from V and 1 from J; bases not matched to a gene: 6. CDR3 residues: CASRVGTDSYEQYF. CDR3 nucleotide sequence: TGCGCCAGCAGGGTAGGGACAGATTCCTACGAGCAGTACTTC.

V gene TRBV6-5 combines with J gene TRBJ1-2, with 10 bases aligning to TRBD1. Germline CDR1 MNHEY, CDR2 SVGAGI. The CDR3 length is 15 residues. After removal of 4 bases from V and 5 bases from J, the junction contained 7 bases not matched to a gene. This CDR3 reads CASSSVPGQGYGYTF. In DNA, the CDR3 is TGTGCCAGCAGTTCAGTACCGGGACAGGGGTATGGCTACACCTTC.